The 25 T cell receptor beta chains reported below all come from one sample, sequenced in a study of beta chain features in type 1 diabetes. Investigators reverse transcribed all isolated RNA, so they sequenced expressed TCRB transcripts. Sequencing used immunoSEQ multiplex PCR; TCRdb keeps in-frame clones, though not all of them. The sample carries under 900,000 clones, roughly a sixth recorded once. The sample was naive CD4+ T cells from blood. The receptors originated from a woman in her late teens or twenties in good health.

The genes are TRBV28 and TRBJ1-1, with TRBD1 as a possible D gene (5 bases). V lost 5 bases, J lost 0 bases, and 10 bases lay in between. The CDR3 has 14 amino acids. The germline V gene encodes CDR1 MDHEN and CDR2 SYDVKM. The CDR3 bases are TGTGCCAGCAGTCCACAGGTCCTGAACACTGAAGCTTTCTTT. The encoded protein is CASSPQVLNTEAFF. The variable domain in full, completed from reference TRBV28 and TRBJ1-1, reads DVKVTQSSRYLVKRTGEKVFLECVQDMDHENMFWYRQDPGLGLRLIYFSYDVKMKEKGDIPEGYSVSREKKERFSLILESASTNQTSMYLCASSPQVLNTEAFFGQGTRLTVV.

The genes are TRBV15 and TRBJ2-5; no reliable D call. This CDR3 spans 14 amino acids. V dropped 0 bases and J dropped 5 bases, with 10 bases sitting between them. Germline lookup yields CDR1 LNHNV and CDR2 YYDKDF (reference sequence). The CDR3 sequence is CATSRDPSGETQYF. DNA of the CDR3: TGTGCCACCAGCAGAGATCCCTCAGGCGAGACCCAGTACTTC. Full variable domain (remainder filled in from reference TRBV15 and TRBJ2-5): DAMVIQNPRYQVTQFGKPVTLSCSQTLNHNVMYWYQQKSSQAPKLLFHYYDKDFNNEADTPDNFQSRRPNTSFCFLDIRSPGLGDTAMYLCATSRDPSGETQYFGPGTRLLVL.

V is TRBV5-1 and J is TRBJ2-1; 7 bases match TRBD2. The CDR3 is 15 residues long. Germline CDR1 SGHRS, CDR2 YFSETQ. Trimming at V came to 7 bases and at J to 0 bases, leaving 7 bases not matched to a gene. Here the CDR3 DNA reads TGCGCCAGCCAAAAAGCGGGAAGCTCCTACAATGAGCAGTTCTTC. Translated: CASQKAGSSYNEQFF.

This clone showed up just a few times. The chain combines TRBV5-1 with TRBJ2-7; TRBD1 matches 7 bases. The CDR3 spans 15 residues. With 2 bases clipped from V and 1 base from J, the junction kept 6 bases outside the gene matches. Germline V lookup: CDR1 SGHRS, CDR2 YFSETQ. This CDR3 is CASSLIGGISYEQYF. Here the CDR3 DNA reads TGCGCCAGCAGCTTAATAGGGGGCATTTCCTACGAGCAGTACTTC.

This clone was detected ten times or more. The chain carries TRBV21-1 and TRBJ1-2. TRBV21-1 is a pseudogene segment. This CDR3 has 11 amino acids. The CDR3 loop is CASSKISGYTF. The CDR3 DNA sequence: TGTGCCAGCAGCAAGATTAGCGGCTACACCTTC.

The V call is TRBV9, the J call TRBJ2-1; perhaps TRBD1 as D (5 bases). CDR1 is SGDLS and CDR2 is YYNGEE in the germline V gene. Trimming removed 0 bases from V and 8 bases from J, with 15 bases in between. This CDR3 contains 15 residues. The CDR3 loop reads CASSVDGRVTDEQFF. DNA of the CDR3: TGTGCCAGCAGCGTAGACGGCAGGGTTACCGATGAGCAGTTCTTC.

This clone appeared a few times. The V call is TRBV7-9, the J call TRBJ2-1; a possible D gene is TRBD2 (5 bases). The CDR3 consists of 17 residues. With 5 bases removed from V and 2 bases from J, the gap between germline ends came to 19 bases. Germline CDR1 and CDR2: SEHNR and FQNEAQ (reference sequence). For the CDR3, the DNA is TGTGCCAGCAGCCGCCTTCGGTCCAGCGGAGCCTACAATGAGCAGTTCTTC. Translating it yields CASSRLRSSGAYNEQFF. The complete variable domain, with remaining parts taken from reference TRBV7-9 and TRBJ2-1, reads DTGVSQNPRHKITKRGQNVTFRCDPISEHNRLYWYRQTLGQGPEFLTYFQNEAQLEKSRLLSDRFSAERPKGSFSTLEIQRTEQGDSAMYLCASSRLRSSGAYNEQFFGPGTRLTVL.

This clone was detected many times. This chain connects TRBV14 to TRBJ2-1; 9 bases match TRBD2. Trimming removed 0 bases from V and 1 base from J; junction bases left unmatched: 10. CDR1 is SGHDN, CDR2 FVKESK, per germline. This CDR3 spans 19 amino acids. In DNA, the CDR3 is TGTGCCAGCAGCCAAGATTTCGCGGGAGGGCCTACGTCCTACAATGAGCAGTTCTTC. Translating it yields CASSQDFAGGPTSYNEQFF.

The J gene is TRBJ2-1, the V gene TRBV5-1, with 7 positions matching TRBD1. CDR3 length: 15 amino acids. Unmatched junction bases numbered 11, after V lost 7 bases and J lost 4 bases. Germline CDR1 reads SGHRS; CDR2 reads YFSETQ. In DNA form, the CDR3 reads TGCGCCAGCTGGGGGACCGGGACAGCGTACAATGAGCAGTTCTTC. Translating it yields CASWGTGTAYNEQFF.

This chain joins TRBV7-9 and TRBJ1-5; no definite D call. The CDR3 is made up of 13 amino acids. From germline, CDR1 is SEHNR and CDR2 FQNEAQ (reference sequence). V was cut by 8 bases and J by 2 bases, with 10 bases left in between. This CDR3 reads CASAGVGNQPQHF. The DNA for the CDR3 is TGTGCCAGCGCCGGGGTCGGCAATCAGCCCCAGCATTTT.

The chain uses TRBV7-9 and TRBJ2-1, with TRBD2 matching 8 bases. CDR1 and CDR2 from the germline V gene are SEHNR and FQNEAQ (reference sequence). After removal of 5 bases from V and 8 bases from J, the junction contained 14 bases not matched to a gene. The CDR3 loop spans 16 amino acids. The CDR3 is CASSVEPGLGSDEQFF. The CDR3 DNA sequence: TGTGCCAGCAGCGTAGAACCGGGACTAGGTTCCGATGAGCAGTTCTTC.

This clone appeared a few times. J is TRBJ2-7 and V is TRBV5-1; 14 bases map to TRBD2. After removal of 4 bases from V and 3 bases from J, the junction contained 6 bases not matched to a gene. CDR1 and CDR2 (germline): SGHRS, YFSETQ. The CDR3 runs 16 residues. The CDR3 nucleotides are TGCGCCAGCAGCCTCGGGACTAGCGGGAGAGTCTACGAGCAGTACTTC. Its protein is CASSLGTSGRVYEQYF. The variable domain in full, with the rest retrieved from reference TRBV5-1 and TRBJ2-7, is KAGVTQTPRYLIKTRGQQVTLSCSPISGHRSVSWYQQTPGQGLQFLFEYFSETQRNKGNFPGRFSGRQFSNSRSEMNVSTLELGDSALYLCASSLGTSGRVYEQYFGPGTRLTVT.

The sample holds a few counts of this clone. Other nucleotide sequences in the sample specify the same CDR3. The chain has TRBV6-5 and TRBJ1-1; D ambiguous. The germline CDR1 and CDR2 sequences are MNHEY and SVGAGI. V shed 6 bases and J shed 1 base, with 9 bases lying between them. This CDR3 has 13 residues. The chain's CDR3 is CASSPRTNTEAFF. CDR3 bases: TGTGCCAGCAGCCCCAGAACGAACACTGAAGCTTTCTTT.

The chain has TRBV7-6 and TRBJ2-5; either TRBD1 or TRBD2 may fit D (5 bases each). The CDR3 is 13 residues long. Germline assignment: CDR1 SGHVS and CDR2 FNYEAQ. With 3 bases removed from V and 6 bases from J, the gap between germline ends came to 11 bases. The CDR3 here is CASSFGTRKTQYF. As DNA, the CDR3 is TGTGCCAGCAGCTTTGGGACCAGGAAGACCCAGTACTTC.

This clone showed up just a few times. CDR3 nucleotides: TGTGCCAGCAGCGCTACAGGGGGCGCCGCCGTTGAGCAGTTCTTC. Amino acids: CASSATGGAAVEQFF. This sequence joins TRBV11-3 and TRBJ2-1; 9 positions match TRBD1. Per the germline V gene, CDR1 is SGHNT and CDR2 is YENEEA. The junction had 11 bases not matched to a gene; V was cut back by 5 bases and J by 9 bases. This CDR3 spans 15 amino acids.

The CDR3 sequence: CASSEGRVGFGTQYF. The DNA for the CDR3 is TGTGCCAGCAGTGAAGGCCGGGTTGGTTTCGGGACCCAGTACTTC. V and J are TRBV6-1 and TRBJ2-5; no reliable D call. Trimming took off 1 base at V and 7 bases at J, with 16 bases between the two ends. This CDR3 has 15 residues. CDR1 and CDR2 (germline): MNHNS, SASEGT.

This clone was picked up a small number of times. The chain uses TRBV7-2 and TRBJ1-2, with D uncertain. V lost 1 base and J lost 1, with 7 bases in between. CDR3 length: 14 amino acids. In germline, CDR1 is SGHTA, CDR2 FQGNSA. The CDR3 reads CASSLDLVNYGYTF. The CDR3 DNA reads TGTGCCAGCAGCTTAGACCTAGTTAACTATGGCTACACCTTC. Drawing the rest from reference TRBV7-2 and TRBJ1-2, the complete variable domain is GAGVSQSPSNKVTEKGKDVELRCDPISGHTALYWYRQSLGQGLEFLIYFQGNSAPDKSGLPSDRFSAERTGGSVSTLTIQRTQQEDSAVYLCASSLDLVNYGYTFGSGTRLTVV.

The chain carries TRBV6-6 and TRBJ2-7; 7 nucleotides align to TRBD2. Germline loops: CDR1 MNHNY, CDR2 SVGAGI (reference sequence). The CDR3 runs to 15 residues. With 5 bases clipped from V and 3 bases from J, the junction kept 10 bases outside the gene matches. CDR3 residues: CASSTPRGVGYEQYF. For the CDR3, the DNA is TGTGCCAGCAGTACCCCTCGGGGGGTCGGCTACGAGCAGTACTTC.

The rearrangement uses TRBV5-1 and TRBJ1-4, with TRBD1 matching 10 bases. The CDR3 totals 18 residues. V was pared by 4 bases and J by 0 bases, with 9 bases of the junction left unmatched. CDR1 SGHRS and CDR2 YFSETQ come from the germline V gene. The CDR3 sequence: CASSPGTGENPTNEKLFF. The CDR3 region has the DNA TGCGCCAGCAGCCCGGGGACAGGGGAGAACCCAACTAATGAAAAACTGTTTTTT.

V usage is TRBV19 and J usage is TRBJ2-6; a possible D gene is TRBD1 (5 bases). The CDR3 extends over 17 amino acids. Trimming removed 7 bases from V and 0 bases from J, with 16 bases in between. From germline, CDR1 is LNHDA and CDR2 SQIVND (reference sequence). CDR3 bases: TGTGCCAGTATAGGCCAGGGCGGAAGCTCTGGGGCCAACGTCCTGACTTTC. This translates into CASIGQGGSSGANVLTF.

V usage is TRBV28 and J usage is TRBJ2-7, with D perhaps matching TRBD1 or TRBD2 (5 bases each). Trimming pared 2 bases from V and 7 bases from J, leaving 12 bases between. The CDR3 covers 13 residues. Germline CDR1 is MDHEN and CDR2 is SYDVKM. CDR3 in DNA: TGTGCCAGCAGTTTACGGACGAGGGGTGAGCAGTACTTC. Translated: CASSLRTRGEQYF.

This clone was observed a handful of times. The chain couples TRBV5-1 to TRBJ2-3, with D unclear. Looked up from germline, CDR1 is SGHRS and CDR2 is YFSETQ. V lost 4 bases to trimming and J lost 5 bases, with 17 bases between them. This CDR3 region has 15 residues. The CDR3, as DNA: TGCGCCAGCAGCATGACATCTCCCCCCAGAGATACGCAGTATTTT. Residues: CASSMTSPPRDTQYF.

The V call is TRBV4-2, the J call TRBJ1-5; D ambiguous. CDR1 is LGHNA and CDR2 is YNFKEQ in the germline V gene. The CDR3 consists of 12 residues. Between the trimmed V and J ends, which lost 6 bases and 9 bases, there was a span of 12 bases. As DNA, the CDR3 is TGTGCCAGCAGGCCGGGTTGGGGGCCCCAGCATTTT. Its protein is CASRPGWGPQHF.

The chain carries TRBV11-2 and TRBJ1-2; D unresolved. This CDR3 has 16 residues. CDR1 SGHAT and CDR2 FQNNGV come from the germline V gene. The germline V and J ends were trimmed by 0 bases and 4 bases, with 15 bases remaining between them. CDR3 sequence: CASSLDRTPRGYGYTF. The CDR3 region has the DNA TGTGCCAGCAGCTTAGATCGAACGCCGCGCGGCTATGGCTACACCTTC.

The chain uses TRBV2 and TRBJ2-1; TRBD2 might be the D (6 bases). Between the trimmed V and J ends, which lost 7 bases and 3 bases, there was a span of 19 bases. The CDR3 has 16 amino acids. Germline V gene data show CDR1 as SNHLY and CDR2 as FYNNEI. CDR3 nucleotide sequence: TGTGCCAGCATCTCACCGGGGGACTGGGACTACAATGAGCAGTTCTTC. Its translation is CASISPGDWDYNEQFF.